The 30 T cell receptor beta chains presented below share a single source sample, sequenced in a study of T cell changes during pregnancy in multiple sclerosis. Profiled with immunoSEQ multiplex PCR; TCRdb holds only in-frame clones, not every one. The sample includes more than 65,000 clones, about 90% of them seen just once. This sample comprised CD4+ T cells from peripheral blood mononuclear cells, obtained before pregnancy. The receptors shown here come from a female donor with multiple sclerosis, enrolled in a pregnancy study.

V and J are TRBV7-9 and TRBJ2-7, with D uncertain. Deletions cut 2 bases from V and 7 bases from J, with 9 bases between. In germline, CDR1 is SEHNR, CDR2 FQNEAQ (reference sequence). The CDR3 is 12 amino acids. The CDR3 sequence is CASSLSHGEQYF. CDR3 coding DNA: TGTGCCAGCAGCTTATCGCACGGGGAGCAGTACTTC.

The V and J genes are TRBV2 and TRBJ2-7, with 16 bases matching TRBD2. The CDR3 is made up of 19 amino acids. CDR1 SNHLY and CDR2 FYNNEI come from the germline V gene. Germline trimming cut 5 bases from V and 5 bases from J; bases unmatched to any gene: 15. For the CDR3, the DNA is TGTGCCAGCAGTAGAATGGGACTAGCGGGAGGGCAAGTTATCCACGAGCAGTACTTC. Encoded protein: CASSRMGLAGGQVIHEQYF.

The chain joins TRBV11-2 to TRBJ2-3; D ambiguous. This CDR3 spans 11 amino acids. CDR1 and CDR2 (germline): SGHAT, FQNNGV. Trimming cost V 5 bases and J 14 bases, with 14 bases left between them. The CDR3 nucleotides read TGTGCCAGCAGCCGACAAGGTCCTACGTATTTT. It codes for CASSRQGPTYF.

The CDR3, as DNA: TGTGCCAGCAGCTTAGACAGGGGGAGGAACACTGAAGCTTTCTTT. Protein: CASSLDRGRNTEAFF. The chain carries TRBV7-9 and TRBJ1-1, with 8 positions matching TRBD1. The V gene's germline CDR1 is SEHNR and CDR2 FQNEAQ (reference sequence). Trimming cost V 1 base and J 1 base; bases outside gene matches: 2. The CDR3 extends over 15 amino acids.

DNA of the CDR3: TGTGCCAGCAGTGAAACAGGGGGAGGTTATGGCTACACCTTC. It codes for CASSETGGGYGYTF. This chain connects TRBV6-1 to TRBJ1-2, with 8 bases that match TRBD1. The CDR3 consists of 14 residues. V was pared by 2 bases and J by 5 bases, with 4 bases of the junction left unmatched. From germline, CDR1 is MNHNS and CDR2 SASEGT.

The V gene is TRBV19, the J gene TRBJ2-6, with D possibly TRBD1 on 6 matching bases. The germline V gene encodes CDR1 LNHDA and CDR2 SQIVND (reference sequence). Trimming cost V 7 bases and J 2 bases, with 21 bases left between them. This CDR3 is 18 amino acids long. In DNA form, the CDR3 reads TGTGCCAGTAATTTACAGGGAGTTATAGTTCCTGGGGCCAACGTCCTGACTTTC. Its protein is CASNLQGVIVPGANVLTF.

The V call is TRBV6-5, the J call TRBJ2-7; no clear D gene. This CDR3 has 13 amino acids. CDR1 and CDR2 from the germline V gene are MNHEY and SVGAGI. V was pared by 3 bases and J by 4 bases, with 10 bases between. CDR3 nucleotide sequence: TGTGCCAGCAGTTATACTACGGGTTACGAGCAGTACTTC. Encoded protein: CASSYTTGYEQYF.

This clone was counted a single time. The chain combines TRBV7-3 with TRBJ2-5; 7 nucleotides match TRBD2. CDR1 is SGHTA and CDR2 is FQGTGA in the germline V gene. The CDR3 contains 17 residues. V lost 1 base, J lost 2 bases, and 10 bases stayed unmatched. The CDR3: CASSLNGGTQLQETQYF. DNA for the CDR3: TGTGCCAGCAGCTTAAACGGGGGGACCCAACTTCAAGAGACCCAGTACTTC.

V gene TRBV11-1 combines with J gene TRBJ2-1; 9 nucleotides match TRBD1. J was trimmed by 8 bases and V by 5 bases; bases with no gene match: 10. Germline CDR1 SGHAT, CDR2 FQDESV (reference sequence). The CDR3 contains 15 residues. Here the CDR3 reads CASSAGQGILYEQFF. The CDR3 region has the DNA TGTGCCAGCAGCGCCGGACAGGGGATATTGTATGAGCAGTTCTTC.

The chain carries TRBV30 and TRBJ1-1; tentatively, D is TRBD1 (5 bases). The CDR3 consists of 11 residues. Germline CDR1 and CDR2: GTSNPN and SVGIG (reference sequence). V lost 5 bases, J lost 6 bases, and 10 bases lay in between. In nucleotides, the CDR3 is TGTGCCTGGGCAGGGTACGCTGAAGCTTTCTTT. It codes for CAWAGYAEAFF.

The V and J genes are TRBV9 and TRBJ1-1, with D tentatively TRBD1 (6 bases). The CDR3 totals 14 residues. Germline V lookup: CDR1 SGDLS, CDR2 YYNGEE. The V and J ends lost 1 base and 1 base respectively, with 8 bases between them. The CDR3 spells CASSVSTGNTEAFF. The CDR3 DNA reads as TGTGCCAGCAGCGTATCGACAGGGAACACTGAAGCTTTCTTT.

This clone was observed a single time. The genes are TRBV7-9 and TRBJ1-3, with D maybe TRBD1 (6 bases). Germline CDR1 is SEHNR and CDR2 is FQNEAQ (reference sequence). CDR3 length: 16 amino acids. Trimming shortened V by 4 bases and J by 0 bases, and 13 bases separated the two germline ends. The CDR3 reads CASSYPGTSSGNTIYF. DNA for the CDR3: TGTGCCAGCAGCTACCCCGGGACAAGCTCTGGAAACACCATATATTTT.

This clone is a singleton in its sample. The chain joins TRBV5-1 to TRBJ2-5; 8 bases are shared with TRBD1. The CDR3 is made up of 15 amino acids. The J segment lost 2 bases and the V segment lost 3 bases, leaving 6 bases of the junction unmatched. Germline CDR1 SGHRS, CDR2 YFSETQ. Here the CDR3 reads CASSSGQGAQETQYF. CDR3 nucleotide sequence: TGCGCCAGCAGCTCAGGACAGGGCGCGCAAGAGACCCAGTACTTC.

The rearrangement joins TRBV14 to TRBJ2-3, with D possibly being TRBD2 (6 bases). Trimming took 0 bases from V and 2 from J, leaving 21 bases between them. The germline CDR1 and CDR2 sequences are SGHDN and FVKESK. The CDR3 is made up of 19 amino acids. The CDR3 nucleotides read TGTGCCAGCAGCCAAGATGAGCAGGTAGCGGACCGTTTCACAGATACGCAGTATTTT. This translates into CASSQDEQVADRFTDTQYF.

The CDR3 protein is CASSVGNSGGTDTQYF. The CDR3 nucleotides read TGTGCCAGCAGCGTAGGGAATAGCGGGGGAACAGATACGCAGTATTTT. V usage is TRBV9 and J usage is TRBJ2-3; the match to TRBD2 covers 9 bases. V was clipped by 0 bases and J by 3 bases; unmatched bases: 5. The CDR3 has 16 amino acids. Germline V gives CDR1 SGDLS, CDR2 YYNGEE.

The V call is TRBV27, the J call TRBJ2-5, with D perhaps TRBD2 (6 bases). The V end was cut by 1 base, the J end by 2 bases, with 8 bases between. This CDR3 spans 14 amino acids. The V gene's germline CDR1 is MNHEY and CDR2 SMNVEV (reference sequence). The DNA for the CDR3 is TGTGCCAGCAGTTTATATCGGGGGCAAGAGACCCAGTACTTC. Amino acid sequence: CASSLYRGQETQYF.

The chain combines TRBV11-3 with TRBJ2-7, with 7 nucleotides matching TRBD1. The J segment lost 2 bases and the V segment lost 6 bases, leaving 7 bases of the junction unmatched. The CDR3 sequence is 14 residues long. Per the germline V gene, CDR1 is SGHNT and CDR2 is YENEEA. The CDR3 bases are TGTGCCAGCAGGGACCGGGACAGCCCCTACGAGCAGTACTTC. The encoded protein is CASRDRDSPYEQYF.

CDR3 sequence: CASSSVRENEQYF. The CDR3 nucleotides are TGTGCCAGCTCCTCCGTGCGGGAGAACGAGCAGTACTTC. The rearrangement joins TRBV18 to TRBJ2-7, with TRBD2 matching over 7 bases. In germline, CDR1 is KGHSH, CDR2 LQKENI. The CDR3 length is 13 residues. Trimming removed 6 bases from V and 5 bases from J; junction bases left unmatched: 7.

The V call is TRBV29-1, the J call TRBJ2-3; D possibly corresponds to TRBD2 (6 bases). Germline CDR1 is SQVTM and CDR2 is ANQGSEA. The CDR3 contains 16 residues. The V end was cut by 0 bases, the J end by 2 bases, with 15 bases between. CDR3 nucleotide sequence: TGCAGCGTTGAAGATCGACTAGTCTCAAACACAGATACGCAGTATTTT. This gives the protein CSVEDRLVSNTDTQYF.

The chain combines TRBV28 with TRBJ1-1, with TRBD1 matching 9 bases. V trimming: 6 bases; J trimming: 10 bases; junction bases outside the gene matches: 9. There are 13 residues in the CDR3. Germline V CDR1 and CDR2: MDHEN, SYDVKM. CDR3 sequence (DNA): TGTGCCAGCAGAAGGACAGGGGAGGATGGAGCTTTCTTT. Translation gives CASRRTGEDGAFF.

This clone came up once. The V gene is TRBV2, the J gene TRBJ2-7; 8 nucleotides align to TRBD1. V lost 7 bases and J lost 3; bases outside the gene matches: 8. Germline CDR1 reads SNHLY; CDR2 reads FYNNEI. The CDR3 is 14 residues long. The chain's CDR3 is CASIGDRLYYEQYF. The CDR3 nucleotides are TGTGCCAGCATAGGGGACAGGCTTTACTACGAGCAGTACTTC.

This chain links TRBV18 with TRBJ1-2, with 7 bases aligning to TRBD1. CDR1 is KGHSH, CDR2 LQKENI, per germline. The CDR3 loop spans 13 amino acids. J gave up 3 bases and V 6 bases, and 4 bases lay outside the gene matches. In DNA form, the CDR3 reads TGTGCCAGCTCCCTCGGGACAGACTATGGCTACACCTTC. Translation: CASSLGTDYGYTF. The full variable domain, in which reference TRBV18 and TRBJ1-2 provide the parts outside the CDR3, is NAGVMQNPRHLVRRRGQEARLRCSPMKGHSHVYWYRQLPEEGLKFMVYLQKENIIDESGMPKERFSAEFPKEGPSILRIQQVVRGDSAAYFCASSLGTDYGYTFGSGTRLTVV.

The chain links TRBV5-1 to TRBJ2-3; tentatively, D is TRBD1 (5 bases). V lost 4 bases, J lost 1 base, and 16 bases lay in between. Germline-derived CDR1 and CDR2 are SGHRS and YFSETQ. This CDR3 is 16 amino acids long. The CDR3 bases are TGCGCCAGCAGCCCAACTGTTCAAGGGGGCACAGATACGCAGTATTTT. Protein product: CASSPTVQGGTDTQYF.

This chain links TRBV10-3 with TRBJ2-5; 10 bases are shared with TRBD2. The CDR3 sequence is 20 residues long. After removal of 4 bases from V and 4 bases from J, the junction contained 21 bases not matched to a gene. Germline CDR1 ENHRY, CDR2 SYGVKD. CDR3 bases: TGTGCCATCAGTGGCCCGGCGGCTCTAGCGGGAGTCCCCTCCTCAGAGACCCAGTACTTC. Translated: CAISGPAALAGVPSSETQYF.

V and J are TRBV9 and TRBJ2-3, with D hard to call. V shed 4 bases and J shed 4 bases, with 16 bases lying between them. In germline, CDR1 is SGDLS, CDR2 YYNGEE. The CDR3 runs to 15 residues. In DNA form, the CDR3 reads TGTGCCAGCAGCCCATTACTGGGCGAAGCAGATACGCAGTATTTT. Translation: CASSPLLGEADTQYF. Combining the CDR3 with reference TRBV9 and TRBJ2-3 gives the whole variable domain DSGVTQTPKHLITATGQRVTLRCSPRSGDLSVYWYQQSLDQGLQFLIQYYNGEERAKGNILERFSAQQFPDLHSELNLSSLELGDSALYFCASSPLLGEADTQYFGPGTRLTVL.

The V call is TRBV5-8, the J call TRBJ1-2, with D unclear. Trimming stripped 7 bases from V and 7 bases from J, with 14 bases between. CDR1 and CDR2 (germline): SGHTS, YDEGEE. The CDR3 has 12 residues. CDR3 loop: CASPPAYAGYTF. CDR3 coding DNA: TGTGCCAGCCCCCCCGCGTATGCTGGCTACACCTTC.

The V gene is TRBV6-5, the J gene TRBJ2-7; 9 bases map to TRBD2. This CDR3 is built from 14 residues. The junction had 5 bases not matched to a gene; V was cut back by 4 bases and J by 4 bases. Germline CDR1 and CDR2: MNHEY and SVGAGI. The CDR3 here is CASSLAGVQYEQYF. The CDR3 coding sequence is TGTGCCAGCAGTTTAGCGGGAGTTCAGTACGAGCAGTACTTC.

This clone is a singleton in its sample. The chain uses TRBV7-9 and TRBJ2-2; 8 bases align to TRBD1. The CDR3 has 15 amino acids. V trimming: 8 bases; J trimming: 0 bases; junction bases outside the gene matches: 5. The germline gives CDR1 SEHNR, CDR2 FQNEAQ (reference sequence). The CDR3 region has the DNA TGTGCCAGCCGCCTCAGGGGGCCGAACACCGGGGAGCTGTTTTTT. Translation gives CASRLRGPNTGELFF.

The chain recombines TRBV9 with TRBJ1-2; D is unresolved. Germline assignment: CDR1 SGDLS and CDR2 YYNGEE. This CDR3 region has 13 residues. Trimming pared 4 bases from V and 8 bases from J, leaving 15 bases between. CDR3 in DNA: TGTGCCAGCAGCAACTCGGAGTTTGGCGGCTACACCTTC. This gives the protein CASSNSEFGGYTF.

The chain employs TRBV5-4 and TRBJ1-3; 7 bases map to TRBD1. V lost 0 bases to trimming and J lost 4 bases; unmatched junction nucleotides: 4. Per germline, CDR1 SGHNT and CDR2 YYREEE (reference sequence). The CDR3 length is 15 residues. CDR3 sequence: CASSLGTGVGNTIYF. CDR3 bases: TGTGCCAGCAGCTTGGGCACAGGGGTAGGAAACACCATATATTTT.